The 11 T cell receptor beta chains reported below all come from one sample, sequenced in a study of OX40 agonist ivuxolimab in advanced cancers. Method: immunoSEQ multiplex PCR; TCRdb's copy keeps in-frame clones and lacks some. The sample lists roughly 80,000 clones; 85% to 95% were seen once. Sequences were derived from CD4+ or CD8+ T cells sorted from blood, sampled in a trial of the OX40 agonist ivuxolimab. The source is an adult with an advanced solid tumor such as melanoma, head and neck, liver or kidney cancer.

CDR3 in DNA: TGTGCCAGCTCACCACTAGGAACCACCGGGGAGCTGTTTTTT. Protein product: CASSPLGTTGELFF. This chain uses TRBV18 with TRBJ2-2; D unresolved. Germline V lookup: CDR1 KGHSH, CDR2 LQKENI. V lost 1 base and J 4 bases, leaving 7 bases between the germline ends. The CDR3 totals 14 residues.

The J gene is TRBJ2-3, the V gene TRBV6-5, with D possibly being TRBD2 (6 bases). This CDR3 has 13 residues. V was pared by 9 bases and J by 4 bases, with 14 bases between. CDR1 is MNHEY and CDR2 is SVGAGI in the germline V gene. CDR3 region: CASRGGLADTQYF. The CDR3 DNA reads TGTGCCAGTAGAGGAGGGTTGGCAGATACGCAGTATTTT.

The rearrangement uses TRBV9 and TRBJ2-5, with TRBD1 matching over 10 bases. V lost 0 bases and J lost 5; bases outside the gene matches: 7. This CDR3 region has 16 residues. Germline-derived CDR1 and CDR2 are SGDLS and YYNGEE. CDR3: CASSVVGTGVGETQYF. The CDR3 nucleotides read TGTGCCAGCAGCGTAGTAGGGACAGGGGTGGGTGAGACCCAGTACTTC.

V is TRBV18 and J is TRBJ2-5; D is perhaps TRBD1 or TRBD2 (5 bases each). With 5 bases removed from V and 1 base from J, the gap between germline ends came to 14 bases. The CDR3 runs to 15 residues. Germline V gene data show CDR1 as KGHSH and CDR2 as LQKENI. CDR3: CASSGTLATQETQYF. In DNA, the CDR3 is TGTGCCAGCTCAGGGACGTTAGCAACCCAAGAGACCCAGTACTTC.

V and J are TRBV6-5 and TRBJ2-1; D gene ambiguous. V lost 5 bases to trimming and J lost 9 bases, with 14 bases between them. This CDR3 region has 13 residues. The germline gives CDR1 MNHEY, CDR2 SVGAGI. CDR3 in amino acids: CASSQYPPAEQFF. Written as DNA, the CDR3 is TGTGCCAGCAGTCAATACCCCCCGGCTGAGCAGTTCTTC.

CDR3 amino acids: CASSQPSGRTDTQYF. The DNA for the CDR3 is TGCGCCAGCAGCCAACCTTCGGGAAGAACAGATACGCAGTATTTT. V is TRBV4-1 and J is TRBJ2-3; maybe TRBD2 (5 bases). Trimming removed 2 bases from V and 3 bases from J, with 12 bases in between. The CDR3 consists of 15 residues. Germline loops: CDR1 MGHRA, CDR2 YSYEKL.

The rearrangement uses TRBV11-3 and TRBJ2-4, with D unclear. Per the germline V gene, CDR1 is SGHNT and CDR2 is YENEEA. The CDR3 spans 14 residues. V was shortened by 0 bases and J by 4 bases, with 7 bases between the two germline ends. The CDR3 reads CASSLDPRKNIQYF. CDR3 in DNA: TGTGCCAGCAGCTTAGATCCCAGAAAAAACATTCAGTACTTC.

The J gene is TRBJ2-1, the V gene TRBV11-1, with D possibly matching TRBD2 (6 bases). Germline CDR1 SGHAT, CDR2 FQDESV (reference sequence). This CDR3 region has 11 residues. V was clipped by 4 bases and J by 12 bases, with 10 bases between them. In DNA form, the CDR3 reads TGTGCCAGCAGCTCAGGACTACCGCAGTTCTTC. Its protein is CASSSGLPQFF.

The genes are TRBV5-8 and TRBJ2-5, with a weak D call TRBD2 (5 bases). The germline V gene has CDR1 SGHTS and CDR2 YDEGEE. This CDR3 comprises 14 residues. Deletions cut 2 bases from V and 2 bases from J, with 10 bases between. CDR3 loop: CASSFGGEQETQYF. The CDR3 DNA follows: TGTGCCAGCAGCTTCGGTGGGGAGCAAGAGACCCAGTACTTC.

The chain has TRBV11-1 and TRBJ2-1, with TRBD2 identical over 7 bases. J gave up 2 bases and V 4 bases, and 5 bases lay outside the gene matches. The CDR3 extends over 15 amino acids. Germline-derived CDR1 and CDR2 are SGHAT and FQDESV (reference sequence). The CDR3 sequence: CASSSSGRTYNEQFF. The DNA of the CDR3 is TGTGCCAGCAGCTCATCCGGGAGGACCTACAATGAGCAGTTCTTC.

The chain uses TRBV28 and TRBJ2-7, with D possibly being TRBD1 (6 bases). Germline V gives CDR1 MDHEN, CDR2 SYDVKM. The length of the CDR3 is 13 residues. Trimming shortened V by 6 bases and J by 3 bases, and 12 bases separated the two germline ends. The CDR3 bases are TGTGCCAGCAGCAAAGGGGGAATCTACGAGCAGTACTTC. Amino acid sequence: CASSKGGIYEQYF.